The 5 T cell receptor beta chains in this list originate from one sample, sequenced in a study of Graves' ophthalmopathy and Graves' hyperthyroidism. RNA transcripts were the source from which TCR beta CDR3 regions were amplified. Second-round multiplex PCR came after a first-round RT-PCR that employed HTBI primers. TCRdb independently ran MiXCR on the multiplex PCR reads; one entry per CDR3 protein. The table has tens of thousands of distinct CDR3 sequences, roughly 50% seen once. The sequencing input was peripheral blood. Receptors were obtained from an adult woman with stable Graves' hyperthyroidism.

Points on this clonotype: The junction departs from the called germline gene at one end, perhaps through a read error. The chain combines TRBV5-1 with TRBJ2-7; possibly TRBD2 for D (5 bases). The CDR3 loop spans 17 amino acids. Germline-derived CDR1 and CDR2 are SGHRS and YFSETQ. CDR3 region: CASSLEVGIPQSYEQYF. In DNA, the CDR3 is TGCGCCAGTAGCTTGGAGGTAGGGATCCCCCAATCCTACGAGCAGTACTTC.

The V gene is TRBV7-3, the J gene TRBJ2-5, with 7 bases that match TRBD1. The V and J ends lost 4 bases and 5 bases, in that order; junction bases with no gene match: 4. The CDR3 is 13 amino acids. Germline CDR1 is SGHTA and CDR2 is FQGTGA. The CDR3 protein is CASSSTGTETQYF. The CDR3 DNA is TGTGCCAGCAGCTCGACAGGGACCGAGACCCAGTACTTC. The whole variable domain, filled in from reference TRBV7-3 and TRBJ2-5, reads GAGVSQTPSNKVTEKGKYVELRCDPISGHTALYWYRQSLGQGPEFLIYFQGTGAADDSGLPNDRFFAVRPEGSVSTLKIQRTERGDSAVYLCASSSTGTETQYFGPGTRLLVL.

This chain connects TRBV4-1 to TRBJ1-6; 7 nucleotides match TRBD1. V shed 4 bases, J shed 12 bases, and the junction held 15 bases outside the gene matches. Germline CDR1 is MGHRA and CDR2 is YSYEKL. The CDR3 is made up of 16 amino acids. CDR3 DNA: TGCGCCAGCAGCCCCGTGCCGACAGGGAAAGATTTACCCCTCCACTTT. This encodes CASSPVPTGKDLPLHF.

This clonotype has only a few counts. CDR3 DNA sequence: TGCAGCGACGGGGGGGAAGCTTTCTTT. Amino acid sequence: CSDGGEAFF. The V call is TRBV29-1, the J call TRBJ1-1, with D possibly TRBD1 on 5 matching bases. The V and J ends lost 7 bases and 8 bases respectively, with 8 bases between them. This CDR3 region has 9 residues. Germline V gene data show CDR1 as SQVTM and CDR2 as ANQGSEA.

This clonotype was counted ten times or more. The rearrangement uses TRBV20-1 and TRBJ2-5, with 12 bases lining up with TRBD2. The J segment lost 3 bases and the V segment lost 4 bases, leaving 3 bases of the junction unmatched. Germline V lookup: CDR1 DFQATT, CDR2 SNEGSKA (reference sequence). This CDR3 comprises 14 residues. CDR3 in DNA: TGCAGTGCTACTAGCGGGGGGGGGAAAGAGACCCAGTACTTC. Encoded protein: CSATSGGGKETQYF.